This T cell receptor (beta chain) comes out of a study of tumor and adjacent non-tumor tissue in lung cancer. Study-level results: TCR diversity was significantly greater in tumor than normal lung tissue.

A word on this clonotype: What it recognizes is unknown. No conserved phenylalanine or tryptophan ends this CDR3, so it is likely a read error.

This CDR3 comprises 15 residues. RNA was extracted from bulk tissue without any cell sorting. More than 3 cm separated this lung sample from the edge of the tumor. A modified ARM-PCR protocol with three rounds of nested PCR amplified TCRbeta. Via MiXCR, TCRdb re-called the multiplex PCR reads, giving one row per CDR3 protein. The sample shows some 80,000 distinct CDR3 sequences, 76% of them seen only once. This sequence was found in a man between 65 and 79 years old with non-small cell lung cancer. The sample taken for sequencing was distant non-tumor lung tissue. The chain is built from TRBV12-3 or TRBV12-4 and TRBJ1-5; 7 bases are a match to TRBD1. The CDR3 coding sequence is TGTGCCAGCAGTTTAGGGACAGGAGGCAATCGGCCCCAGCATTGT. Its protein product is CASSLGTGGNRPQHC.